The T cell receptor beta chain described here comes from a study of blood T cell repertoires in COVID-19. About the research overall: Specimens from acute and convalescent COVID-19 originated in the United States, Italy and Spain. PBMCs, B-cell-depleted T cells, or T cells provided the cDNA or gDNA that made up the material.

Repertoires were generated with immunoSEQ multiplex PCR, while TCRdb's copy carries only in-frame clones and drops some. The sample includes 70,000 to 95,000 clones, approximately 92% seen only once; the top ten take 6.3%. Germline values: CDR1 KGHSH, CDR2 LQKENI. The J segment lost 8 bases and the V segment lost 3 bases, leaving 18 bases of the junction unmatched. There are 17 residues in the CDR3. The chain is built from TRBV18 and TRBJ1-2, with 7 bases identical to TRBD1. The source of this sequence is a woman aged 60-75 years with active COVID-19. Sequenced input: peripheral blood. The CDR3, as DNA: TGTGCCAGCTCACCCTCTTACCTCGGGACAGATGATCGCGGCTACACCTTC. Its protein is CASSPSYLGTDDRGYTF.